These T cell receptor beta chains were read from a single sample in a study of cytomegalovirus exposure and HLA in healthy donors. Assay used: immunoSEQ multiplex PCR; TCRdb lists only in-frame clones, some missing. The sample shows roughly 110,000 clones, over 65% of them seen only once. Material for sequencing was PBMCs. The receptors here all came from a woman aged 40-49 years in good health and CMV-seropositive. The CDR3 runs from the conserved cysteine through the conserved F or W. Fields, in order: clone size, V gene, CDR3 protein. Only part of the rows carry a size: once, few, many, or a class if the clone is expanded.

clone size: .
V gene: TRBV5-1
CDR3 protein: CASSLGGTANYGYTF

clone size: .
V gene: TRBV5-1
CDR3 protein: CASSLLAGGNIGETQYF

clone size: .
V gene: TRBV6-1
CDR3 protein: CASRRTGTANQPQHF

clone size: .
V gene: TRBV7-8
CDR3 protein: CASSLVGASGNTIYF

clone size: .
V gene: TRBV7-2
CDR3 protein: CASSTQGNYGYTF

clone size: .
V gene: TRBV5-6
CDR3 protein: CASPALPRDKAYEQYF

clone size: .
V gene: TRBV15
CDR3 protein: CATSAHAGTLQETQYF

clone size: .
V gene: TRBV19
CDR3 protein: CASSINRSNYGYTF

clone size: few
V gene: TRBV2
CDR3 protein: CASSVTLPNTGELFF

clone size: once
V gene: TRBV6-4
CDR3 protein: CASSADSESPLHF

clone size: few
V gene: TRBV19
CDR3 protein: CASSKAGQGNTEAFF

clone size: .
V gene: TRBV9
CDR3 protein: CASSPRDRGSTEAFF

clone size: .
V gene: TRBV7-2
CDR3 protein: CASSLQGGRGNEQFF

clone size: .
V gene: TRBV18
CDR3 protein: CASSPPDGSGRQYF

clone size: .
V gene: TRBV6-5
CDR3 protein: CASGWTSHNEQFF

clone size: .
V gene: TRBV28
CDR3 protein: CASSFPREQVMNTEAFF

clone size: .
V gene: TRBV15
CDR3 protein: CATSRDISSYNEQFF

clone size: .
V gene: TRBV10-3
CDR3 protein: CAISERPGTTGNTIYF

clone size: .
V gene: TRBV7-9
CDR3 protein: CASSSGRTLNTIYF

clone size: .
V gene: TRBV11-2
CDR3 protein: CASSAGLGSYNEQFF

clone size: .
V gene: TRBV4-2
CDR3 protein: CASSQEEQQGGNQPQHF

clone size: .
V gene: TRBV7-8
CDR3 protein: CASSFGGARSGNTEAFF

clone size: .
V gene: TRBV2
CDR3 protein: CASSEIRLEQYF

clone size: once
V gene: TRBV6-1
CDR3 protein: CASSETGGDGYTF

clone size: .
V gene: TRBV9
CDR3 protein: CASSVDRGVNTEAFF

clone size: .
V gene: TRBV7-3
CDR3 protein: CASSLEGTGNGEAFF

clone size: many
V gene: TRBV30
CDR3 protein: CAWSPGELLQNTIYF

clone size: few
V gene: TRBV7-9
CDR3 protein: CASSRARADTQYF

clone size: once
V gene: TRBV5-1
CDR3 protein: CASSWNPSDRNTEAFF

clone size: .
V gene: TRBV2
CDR3 protein: CASSQFPGQGETQYF

clone size: few
V gene: TRBV7-9
CDR3 protein: CASSSLGAEQGNGYTF

clone size: .
V gene: TRBV10-3
CDR3 protein: CAISEGGGITEQFF

clone size: .
V gene: TRBV6-1
CDR3 protein: CASSEWGGRF

clone size: once
V gene: TRBV14
CDR3 protein: CASSPRSSRGPQETQYF

clone size: .
V gene: TRBV14
CDR3 protein: CASSQVGGDNSPLHF

clone size: few
V gene: TRBV6-6
CDR3 protein: CASTQGLAGNEQFF

clone size: .
V gene: TRBV6-6
CDR3 protein: CASSRDTSYNSPLHF

clone size: few
V gene: TRBV10-3
CDR3 protein: CAIRGPAGEAFF

clone size: .
V gene: TRBV19
CDR3 protein: CASSIGGASGELFF

clone size: few
V gene: TRBV10-3
CDR3 protein: CAKRDRETDTQYF